This is a list of T cell receptor beta chains from one sample in a study of T cells after yellow fever vaccination. Each CDR3 protein is one row after TCRdb ran MiXCR on the 5' RACE reads. The data contain approximately 160,000 distinct CDR3 sequences, around 9.7% of them seen just once; the ten biggest clones take up roughly a third. The sample was CD8+ T cells sorted from PBMCs, taken 45 days after the yellow fever booster vaccination. Receptors originate from a man aged 18 to 30 who received the YFV17D yellow fever vaccine. The CDR3 runs from the conserved cysteine through the conserved F or W. D genes are given only for firm matches. Some rows mark clone size as missing; the rest say once, few, many or name a class of expanded clone.

>many|NA|TRBJ1-1|TRBV7-6
CASSLGTLDRYTEAFF
TGTGCCAGCAGCTTAGGGACCTTGGACAGATACACTGAAGCTTTCTTT
>many|NA|TRBJ2-1|TRBV14
CASSQDRDLSYNEQFF
TGTGCCAGCAGCCAAGACCGGGACTTGTCCTACAATGAGCAGTTCTTC
>few|NA|TRBJ1-2|TRBV5-4
CASRSSGEGGQIYGYTF
TGTGCCAGCCGCTCCAGCGGCGAGGGCGGACAAATCTATGGCTACACCTTC
>few|TRBD1|TRBJ2-5|TRBV7-3
CASSYSGGAETQYF
TGTGCCAGCAGCTACTCAGGGGGCGCGGAGACCCAGTACTTC
>NA|NA|TRBJ1-1|TRBV4-1
CASSQDSGTEAFF
TGCGCCAGCAGCCAAGATTCCGGGACTGAAGCTTTCTTT
>few|TRBD2|TRBJ2-1|TRBV5-1
CASSQYGTSGAGNEQFF
TGCGCCAGCAGCCAGTACGGGACTAGCGGGGCTGGGAATGAGCAGTTCTTC
>once|TRBD2|TRBJ2-3|TRBV4-3
CASSQVERDSDTQYF
TGCGCCAGCAGCCAAGTCGAGCGGGATTCAGATACGCAGTATTTT
>few|NA|TRBJ2-1|TRBV6-5
CASSPATAGTNEQFF
TGTGCCAGCAGTCCCGCGACTGCGGGGACTAATGAGCAGTTCTTC
>few|TRBD2|TRBJ2-7|TRBV19
CASSILAGTYEQYF
TGTGCCAGTAGTATACTAGCGGGAACCTACGAGCAGTACTTC
>NA|TRBD1|TRBJ2-6|TRBV6-2/TRBV6-3
CASRHRGAGANVLTF
TGTGCCAGCCGACACAGGGGGGCTGGGGCCAACGTCCTGACTTTC
>NA|NA|TRBJ2-1|TRBV6-1
CASSETWRGTYNEQFF
TGTGCCAGCAGTGAAACTTGGAGGGGGACCTACAATGAGCAGTTCTTC
>few|TRBD1|TRBJ2-1|TRBV6-6
CASIGTGIHNEQFF
TGTGCCAGCATCGGGACAGGGATCCACAATGAGCAGTTCTTC
>NA|NA|TRBJ2-1|TRBV18
CASSPETLGQVAVEQFF
TGTGCCAGCTCACCGGAGACACTAGGGCAGGTGGCGGTTGAGCAGTTCTTC
>NA|NA|TRBJ2-3|TRBV12-3/TRBV12-4
CASSPATGIAQYF
TGTGCCAGCAGTCCCGCAACAGGGATCGCGCAGTATTTT
>NA|NA|TRBJ2-6|TRBV12-3/TRBV12-4
CASMTGANVLTF
TGTGCCAGCATGACTGGGGCCAACGTCCTGACTTTC
>few|NA|TRBJ2-3|TRBV29-1
CSVGSDTQYF
TGCAGCGTTGGATCTGATACGCAGTATTTT
>few|NA|TRBJ1-5|TRBV27
CASSPLGAIRSNQPQHF
TGTGCCAGCAGTCCTCTAGGTGCCATCCGTAGCAATCAGCCCCAGCATTTT
>many|NA|TRBJ2-2|TRBV28
CASSFGQGNTGELFF
TGTGCCAGCAGTTTCGGCCAGGGGAACACCGGGGAGCTGTTTTTT
>NA|NA|TRBJ2-5|TRBV6-5
CASSLPDQETQYF
TGTGCCAGCAGTTTACCGGACCAAGAGACCCAGTACTTC
>few|NA|TRBJ2-7|TRBV6-2/TRBV6-3
CASSYGLGYEQYF
TGTGCCAGCAGTTATGGACTCGGCTACGAGCAGTACTTC
>few|NA|TRBJ2-5|TRBV12-3/TRBV12-4
CASRDHRVIETQYF
TGTGCCAGCAGAGATCACAGGGTTATCGAGACCCAGTACTTC
>many|NA|TRBJ1-1|TRBV5-1
CASSPGVNTEAFF
TGCGCCAGCAGTCCTGGGGTGAACACTGAAGCTTTCTTT